Presented here are 25 T cell receptor beta chains from one specimen sequenced in a study of cytomegalovirus exposure and HLA in healthy donors. Clones were sequenced by immunoSEQ multiplex PCR, and TCRdb holds only the in-frame ones, with some missing. This sample has 100,000 to 150,000 clones, with 80% to 90% found just once. Sequencing was done on a sample of PBMCs. The source of these receptors is a woman aged 18-29 years in good health and CMV-seronegative.

The rearrangement links TRBV27 to TRBJ1-6, with TRBD1 matching over 7 bases. The V and J ends lost 3 bases and 9 bases, in that order; junction bases with no gene match: 5. Germline assignment: CDR1 MNHEY and CDR2 SMNVEV (reference sequence). The CDR3 is 14 amino acids. The CDR3 DNA reads TGTGCCAGCAGTTTTGACAGGGACTTTTCACCCCTCCACTTT. It is translated as CASSFDRDFSPLHF.

This chain connects TRBV10-2 to TRBJ2-3, with D possibly TRBD2 on 5 matching bases. The CDR3 sequence is 15 residues long. Trimming shortened V by 0 bases and J by 1 base, and 8 bases separated the two germline ends. Looked up from germline, CDR1 is WSHSY and CDR2 is SAAADI. As DNA, the CDR3 is TGCGCCAGCAGTGAGTCGCGGGTGCGCACAGATACGCAGTATTTT. This codes for CASSESRVRTDTQYF.

The chain carries TRBV7-8 and TRBJ1-6; TRBD1 aligns across 11 bases. V shed 11 bases, J shed 13 bases, and the junction held 13 bases outside the gene matches. This CDR3 has 14 residues. Germline CDR1 reads SGHVS; CDR2 reads FQNEAQ. CDR3 nucleotide sequence: TGTGCCTGTGCCATAGGACAGGGGGCTTATCCCCTCCACTTT. It yields the protein CACAIGQGAYPLHF.

The chain is built from TRBV28 and TRBJ2-7, with TRBD1 matching 7 bases. The V and J ends lost 6 bases and 2 bases, in that order; junction bases with no gene match: 10. Germline V gene data show CDR1 as MDHEN and CDR2 as SYDVKM. This CDR3 spans 15 amino acids. The CDR3 here is CASSPSRDSPYEQYF. CDR3 DNA sequence: TGTGCCAGCAGCCCTTCCCGGGACAGCCCCTACGAGCAGTACTTC.

There are a few counts of this clone. The rearrangement joins TRBV15 to TRBJ1-2, with D maybe TRBD1 (5 bases). V lost 11 bases, J lost 4 bases, and 11 bases lay in between. Germline CDR1 reads LNHNV; CDR2 reads YYDKDF (reference sequence). This CDR3 comprises 11 residues. The CDR3 region is CASMGGYGYTF. The DNA for the CDR3 is TGTGCCTCGATGGGGGGCTATGGCTACACCTTC. The full variable domain, with the rest looked up from reference TRBV15 and TRBJ1-2, is DAMVIQNPRYQVTQFGKPVTLSCSQTLNHNVMYWYQQKSSQAPKLLFHYYDKDFNNEADTPDNFQSRRPNTSFCFLDIRSPGLGDTAMYLCASMGGYGYTFGSGTRLTVV.

The DNA for the CDR3 is TGTGCCAGCAGCCCGACTTTATTGAGGACACCGGGGCTGTTTTTT. Translating it yields CASSPTLLRTPGLFF. The chain is built from TRBV14 and TRBJ2-2; possible D gene TRBD1, 5 bases. Germline V gene lookup returns CDR1 SGHDN and CDR2 FVKESK. The V and J ends lost 4 bases and 13 bases respectively, with 22 bases between them. CDR3 length: 15 residues.

This clone was seen a single time. The chain links TRBV27 to TRBJ1-2; TRBD1 matches at 8 bases. Germline assignment: CDR1 MNHEY and CDR2 SMNVEV (reference sequence). The CDR3 spans 15 residues. Trimming at V came to 6 bases and at J to 8 bases, leaving 14 bases not matched to a gene. The CDR3 DNA reads TGTGCCAGCAGGTTAGGACAGGGAGGAGGTGGGGGCTACACCTTC. It yields the protein CASRLGQGGGGGYTF.

V is TRBV28 and J is TRBJ2-1; D not certain. CDR3 size: 16 residues. V lost 5 bases and J 0 bases, leaving 14 bases between the germline ends. Looked up from germline, CDR1 is MDHEN and CDR2 is SYDVKM. The DNA of the CDR3 is TGTGCCAGCAGTCCGAGACAAAGTAGCTCCTACAATGAGCAGTTCTTC. Translated: CASSPRQSSSYNEQFF.

The chain joins TRBV19 to TRBJ1-1; D ambiguous. V was clipped by 4 bases and J by 1 base, with 7 bases between them. Looked up from germline, CDR1 is LNHDA and CDR2 is SQIVND (reference sequence). The CDR3 is made up of 13 amino acids. The CDR3 is CASSRTSNTEAFF. The CDR3 region has the DNA TGTGCCAGTAGTAGGACTTCGAACACTGAAGCTTTCTTT.

The CDR3 sequence: CASSLGGGDSNYGYTF. The CDR3 coding sequence is TGTGCCAGCAGCTTGGGAGGGGGAGACTCTAACTATGGCTACACCTTC. The chain uses TRBV5-4 and TRBJ1-2, with a weak D call TRBD1 (6 bases). The CDR3 totals 16 residues. Per the germline V gene, CDR1 is SGHNT and CDR2 is YYREEE (reference sequence). V was shortened by 0 bases and J by 0 bases, with 12 bases between the two germline ends.

This rearrangement joins TRBV10-3 to TRBJ2-3; 10 nucleotides agree with TRBD2. Germline V gene sequence: CDR1 ENHRY, CDR2 SYGVKD. Trimming cost V 2 bases and J 4 bases; bases outside gene matches: 12. The CDR3 is 18 amino acids. DNA for the CDR3: TGTGCCATCAGTGAGCGTGGTTCTAGCGGGAGTAGCGCAGATACGCAGTATTTT. Its translation: CAISERGSSGSSADTQYF.

In DNA form, the CDR3 reads TGTGCCAGCAGCCGGGGGGTGACTAGCGGGTCATCCTACGAGCAGTACTTC. Protein product: CASSRGVTSGSSYEQYF. This chain connects TRBV4-2 to TRBJ2-7, with 10 bases matching TRBD2. Germline CDR1 and CDR2: LGHNA and YNFKEQ. CDR3 size: 17 residues. Germline trimming cut 4 bases from V and 1 base from J; bases unmatched to any gene: 10.

The V call is TRBV18, the J call TRBJ2-7; TRBD2 aligns across 9 bases. Germline lookup yields CDR1 KGHSH and CDR2 LQKENI. The length of the CDR3 is 15 residues. V shed 3 bases and J 4 bases; nucleotides not matched to a gene: 7. The CDR3 region is CASSPTSTSGYEQYV. The CDR3 coding sequence is TGTGCCAGCTCACCTACATCGACTAGCGGTTACGAGCAGTACGTC.

The rearrangement uses TRBV29-1 and TRBJ2-5; D not certain. Germline assignment: CDR1 SQVTM and CDR2 ANQGSEA. CDR3 length: 12 residues. V was trimmed by 4 bases and J by 1 base, leaving 7 bases between them. CDR3 in DNA: TGCAGCGTTGCACTGCCCCAAGAGACCCAGTACTTC. The encoded protein is CSVALPQETQYF.

The sample holds one count of this clone. For the CDR3, the DNA is TGTGCCAGCACCAGGTCGGAAAACATTCAGTACTTC. Translating it yields CASTRSENIQYF. This rearrangement joins TRBV2 to TRBJ2-4; D not certain. The ends were cut back, 7 bases at V and 5 bases at J, with 9 bases in the middle. The CDR3 is made up of 12 amino acids. Per germline, CDR1 SNHLY and CDR2 FYNNEI.

The J gene is TRBJ1-5, the V gene TRBV7-9, with 7 bases matching TRBD1. The CDR3 is 16 residues long. The junction had 5 bases not matched to a gene; V was cut back by 2 bases and J by 1 base. Germline V gives CDR1 SEHNR, CDR2 FQNEAQ (reference sequence). CDR3 in amino acids: CASSLQGDSSNQPQHF. As DNA, the CDR3 is TGTGCCAGCAGCTTACAGGGGGACAGCAGCAATCAGCCCCAGCATTTT.

V is TRBV2 and J is TRBJ2-2; 15 nucleotides agree with TRBD2. The CDR3 consists of 16 residues. The J segment lost 1 base and the V segment lost 8 bases, leaving 2 bases of the junction unmatched. Germline V lookup: CDR1 SNHLY, CDR2 FYNNEI. The CDR3 nucleotides are TGTGCCAGCCAGGGACTAGCGGGGGGGAACACCGGGGAGCTGTTTTTT. This codes for CASQGLAGGNTGELFF.

The DNA of the CDR3 is TGTGCCAGCAGGGCGGACAGACGAAACACCGGGGAGCTGTTTTTT. It codes for CASRADRRNTGELFF. The chain joins TRBV6-5 to TRBJ2-2; D is perhaps TRBD1 (6 bases). The CDR3 contains 15 residues. V was shortened by 6 bases and J by 2 bases, with 13 bases between the two germline ends. CDR1 is MNHEY and CDR2 is SVGAGI in the germline V gene.

V is TRBV16 and J is TRBJ1-5; maybe TRBD1 (6 bases). The germline V gene encodes CDR1 KGHSY and CDR2 FQNENV. V was clipped by 5 bases and J by 3 bases, with 8 bases between them. This CDR3 is built from 13 residues. The CDR3 protein is CASSGQPNQPQHF. CDR3 sequence (DNA): TGTGCCAGCAGCGGACAGCCCAATCAGCCCCAGCATTTT.

The V gene is TRBV7-7, the J gene TRBJ2-5; 13 nucleotides line up with TRBD2. The CDR3 spans 16 residues. Germline values: CDR1 SSHAT, CDR2 FNYEAQ (reference sequence). Trimming took 3 bases from V and 2 from J; bases not matched to a gene: 3. The CDR3 region is CASSFGLAGVQETQYF. The CDR3 DNA follows: TGTGCCAGCAGCTTCGGACTAGCGGGGGTTCAAGAGACCCAGTACTTC. The full variable domain, with the rest looked up from reference TRBV7-7 and TRBJ2-5, is GAGVSQSPRYKVTKRGQDVTLRCDPISSHATLYWYQQALGQGPEFLTYFNYEAQPDKSGLPSDRFSAERPEGSISTLTIQRTEQRDSAMYRCASSFGLAGVQETQYFGPGTRLLVL.

The rearrangement joins TRBV30 to TRBJ2-1, with 7 bases matching TRBD2. Trimming cost V 3 bases and J 8 bases; bases outside gene matches: 4. CDR1 and CDR2 from the germline V gene are GTSNPN and SVGIG (reference sequence). CDR3 length: 12 residues. The chain's CDR3 is CAWRATSDEQFF. CDR3 DNA: TGTGCCTGGAGGGCCACTAGCGATGAGCAGTTCTTC.

V is TRBV11-2 and J is TRBJ2-1; TRBD1 matches 7 bases. V trimming: 4 bases; J trimming: 5 bases; junction bases outside the gene matches: 8. The CDR3 is 15 amino acids. CDR1 SGHAT and CDR2 FQNNGV come from the germline V gene. CDR3 in amino acids: CASSSRGQFNNEQFF. The CDR3 DNA reads TGTGCCAGCAGCTCCAGGGGACAGTTCAACAATGAGCAGTTCTTC.

The V gene is TRBV19, the J gene TRBJ1-5; D not certain. The germline V and J ends were trimmed by 2 bases and 4 bases, with 3 bases remaining between them. CDR3 length: 12 residues. CDR1 is LNHDA, CDR2 SQIVND, per germline (reference sequence). For the CDR3, the DNA is TGTGCCAGTAGTATACTTAATCAGCCCCAGCATTTT. Translating gives CASSILNQPQHF.

This clone was found a few times. The chain's CDR3 is CASTGYEQYF. Written as DNA, the CDR3 is TGTGCCAGCACGGGCTACGAGCAGTACTTC. This sequence joins TRBV6-1 and TRBJ2-7, with no clear D. V lost 7 bases and J 3 bases, leaving 4 bases between the germline ends. The CDR3 extends over 10 amino acids. Germline V gives CDR1 MNHNS, CDR2 SASEGT.

In this sample, this clone turned up once. This chain connects TRBV5-4 to TRBJ2-3, with D tentatively TRBD2 (5 bases). The CDR3 has 15 residues. Germline assignment: CDR1 SGHNT and CDR2 YYREEE (reference sequence). V dropped 0 bases and J dropped 6 bases, with 14 bases sitting between them. The CDR3 sequence is CASSLEGSAGDTQYF. The CDR3 DNA reads as TGTGCCAGCAGCTTGGAGGGTAGCGCGGGTGATACGCAGTATTTT.